Given below is one TCR beta chain in context. The target antigen is unknown. The entry originates in a study of vaccination and CD4 T cells after COVID-19. Study-wide results and caveats: There was no significant change from 21 to 38 median reactive clonotypes.

TCRdb analysed the PCR reads with MiXCR anew, one entry per CDR3 protein. The sample has tens of thousands of distinct CDR3 sequences; under 65% are singletons. Germline V gene data show CDR1 as KGHDR and CDR2 as SFDVKD. The CDR3 length is 15 residues. With 2 bases clipped from V and 3 bases from J, the junction kept 5 bases outside the gene matches. The chain uses TRBV24-1 and TRBJ2-7; 8 bases match TRBD1. The material sequenced was CD4+ T cells from blood, taken before SARS-CoV-2 vaccination. The receptor was isolated from a human donor who had recovered from COVID-19. The CDR3 reads CATSDYRQGSYEQYF. CDR3 nucleotide sequence: TGTGCCACCAGTGATTACCGACAGGGGAGCTACGAGCAGTACTTC.